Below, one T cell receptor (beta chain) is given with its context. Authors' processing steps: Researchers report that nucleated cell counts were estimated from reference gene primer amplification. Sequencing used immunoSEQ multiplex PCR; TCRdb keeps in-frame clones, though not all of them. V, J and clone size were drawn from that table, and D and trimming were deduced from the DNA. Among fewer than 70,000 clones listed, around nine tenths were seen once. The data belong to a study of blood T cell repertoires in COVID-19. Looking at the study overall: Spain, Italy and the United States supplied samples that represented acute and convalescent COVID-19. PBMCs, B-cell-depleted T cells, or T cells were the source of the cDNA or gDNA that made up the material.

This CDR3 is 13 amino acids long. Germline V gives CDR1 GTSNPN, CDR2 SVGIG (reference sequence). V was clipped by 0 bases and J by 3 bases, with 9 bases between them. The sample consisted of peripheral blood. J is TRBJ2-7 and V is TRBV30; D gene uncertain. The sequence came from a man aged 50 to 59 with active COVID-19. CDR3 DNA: TGTGCCTGGAGTGTAATCGCCTACTACGAGCAGTACTTC. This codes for CAWSVIAYYEQYF.